These 5 T cell receptor beta chains were all obtained from the same sample, sequenced in a study of CD8+CD57+ T cells in acquired aplastic anemia. Genomic DNA was employed as the template in profiling TCR beta VDJ and CDR3. TCRdb called the reads again in MiXCR, with one record for every CDR3 protein. The sample holds some 180,000 distinct CDR3 sequences, roughly 65% seen once. The patients chosen for sequencing had shown expansion of CD8+CD57+ cells (detected by flow cytometry). The sample was sorted CD4+, CD8+, or CD8+CD57+ T cells (not recorded which) from PBMCs. The receptors derive from a human donor with aplastic anemia.

This chain links TRBV24-1 with TRBJ2-7; 8 bases align to TRBD2. Germline CDR1 and CDR2: KGHDR and SFDVKD. The CDR3 is 13 amino acids. Germline trimming cut 1 base from V and 6 bases from J; bases unmatched to any gene: 1. CDR3 amino acids: CATSDFREGEQYF. DNA of the CDR3: TGTGCCACCAGTGATTTCCGGGAGGGCGAGCAGTACTTC.

This clonotype was counted ten times or more. The rearrangement joins TRBV7-8 to TRBJ1-6, with 7 bases lining up with TRBD1. Losses at the gene ends were 5 bases for V and 8 bases for J; bases not matched to a gene: 12. Germline V CDR1 and CDR2: SGHVS, FQNEAQ. CDR3 length equals 16 residues. The CDR3 protein is CASSPRRRGQDSPLHF. In nucleotides, the CDR3 is TGTGCCAGCAGCCCTAGGAGGAGGGGGCAAGATTCACCCCTCCACTTT.

This clonotype was counted many times. CDR3 residues: CASSEFDSRYGYTF. CDR3 sequence (DNA): TGTGCCAGCAGTGAATTCGACAGCCGATATGGCTACACCTTC. The J gene is TRBJ1-2, the V gene TRBV2, with D possibly TRBD1 on 5 matching bases. The CDR3 contains 14 residues. V lost 2 bases, J lost 5 bases, and 12 bases lay in between. Germline V gives CDR1 SNHLY, CDR2 FYNNEI.

The chain employs TRBV7-9 and TRBJ1-1; tentative D call: TRBD1 (5 bases). From germline, CDR1 is SEHNR and CDR2 FQNEAQ (reference sequence). The CDR3 totals 14 residues. V was cut by 1 base and J by 6 bases, with 12 bases left in between. CDR3 DNA: TGTGCCAGCAGCTTAGGTCGGCCAGGGTCTGAAGCTTTCTTT. Translated, it gives CASSLGRPGSEAFF.

The count of this clonotype is one. V is TRBV25-1 and J is TRBJ1-2, with 8 bases identical to TRBD1. The ends lost 1 base at V and 6 bases at J; junction bases unmatched: 7. CDR3 size: 15 residues. The germline CDR1 and CDR2 sequences are MGHDK and SYGVNS. The DNA of the CDR3 is TGTGCCAGCAGTGAATTCGGCAGGGGGCGTCATGGCTACACCTTC. Translation gives CASSEFGRGRHGYTF.